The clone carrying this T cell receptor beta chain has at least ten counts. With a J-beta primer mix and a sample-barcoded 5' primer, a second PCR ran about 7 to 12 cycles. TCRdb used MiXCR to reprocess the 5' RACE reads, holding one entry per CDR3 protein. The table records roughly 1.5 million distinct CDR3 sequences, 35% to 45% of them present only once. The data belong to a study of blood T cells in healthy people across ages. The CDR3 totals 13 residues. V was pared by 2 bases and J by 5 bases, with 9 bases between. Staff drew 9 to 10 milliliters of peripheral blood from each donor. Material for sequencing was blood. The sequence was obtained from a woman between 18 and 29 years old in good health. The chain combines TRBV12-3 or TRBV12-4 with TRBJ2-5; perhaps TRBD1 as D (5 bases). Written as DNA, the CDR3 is TGTGCCAGCAGTTTAATAGGGGTTGAGACCCAGTACTTC. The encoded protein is CASSLIGVETQYF.